Below are 4 T cell receptor beta chains sequenced from a single sample in a study of a mutant IDH1 vaccine in newly diagnosed glioma. Sequencing was performed with immunoSEQ multiplex PCR; in TCRdb, only in-frame clones are kept and a portion is missing. The profile shows roughly 120,000 clones, roughly 88% of them singletons. Antigens for these TCRs are unknown. The time point was: week 11, during vaccination. Vaccine doses each comprised 300 ug of mutant IDH1 20-mer peptide, with topical imiquimod. Sample: PBMCs, taken from a glioma patient whose treatment included an IDH1 peptide vaccine. These receptors were taken from a woman aged 45-60 years with glioma.

This clone was detected a few times. The rearrangement joins TRBV5-8 to TRBJ1-5, with D unresolved. The CDR3 is made up of 15 amino acids. Germline V gene data show CDR1 as SGHTS and CDR2 as YDEGEE. V lost 0 bases and J lost 1, with 8 bases in between. The CDR3 nucleotides are TGTGCCAGCAGCTTGGAGGTAGGGAGCAATCAGCCCCAGCATTTT. As protein: CASSLEVGSNQPQHF.

The J gene is TRBJ1-1, the V gene TRBV9, with TRBD1 identical over 7 bases. Germline V gives CDR1 SGDLS, CDR2 YYNGEE. The CDR3 is 17 amino acids. J was trimmed by 0 bases and V by 5 bases; bases with no gene match: 13. In DNA form, the CDR3 reads TGTGCCAGCAGATACGTTACTGGGGACAGAGTGAACACTGAAGCTTTCTTT. It yields the protein CASRYVTGDRVNTEAFF. Full variable domain (remainder filled in from reference TRBV9 and TRBJ1-1): DSGVTQTPKHLITATGQRVTLRCSPRSGDLSVYWYQQSLDQGLQFLIQYYNGEERAKGNILERFSAQQFPDLHSELNLSSLELGDSALYFCASRYVTGDRVNTEAFFGQGTRLTVV.

This clone was picked up one time. The chain is built from TRBV11-1 and TRBJ2-3; no firm D call. Germline assignment: CDR1 SGHAT and CDR2 FQDESV (reference sequence). This CDR3 spans 16 amino acids. Between the trimmed V and J ends, which lost 4 bases and 0 bases, there was a span of 14 bases. CDR3 amino acids: CASSWAPDTSTDTQYF. The CDR3 DNA follows: TGTGCCAGCAGCTGGGCTCCTGATACTAGCACAGATACGCAGTATTTT.

J is TRBJ1-2 and V is TRBV5-1; 11 bases are shared with TRBD1. CDR1 and CDR2 (germline): SGHRS, YFSETQ. The CDR3 contains 18 residues. The V gene end was trimmed by 4 bases and the J gene end by 4 bases; junction bases not matched to a gene: 15. Written as DNA, the CDR3 is TGCGCCAGCAGCGCGGGGACAGGGGGACTCCAACTCTTCTATGGCTACACCTTC. Translating it yields CASSAGTGGLQLFYGYTF.